Sequencing of this T cell receptor beta chain was carried out in a study of T cells in Graves' hyperthyroidism and ophthalmopathy. What was amplified from RNA transcripts were TCR beta CDR3 regions. During a first-round RT-PCR of the TCR CDR3, the HTBI primer set was used. TCRdb reanalysed the multiplex PCR reads using MiXCR and keeps one entry per CDR3 protein. The data show roughly 500,000 distinct CDR3 sequences, with around 16% seen just once and roughly 29% held by the top ten. The CDR3 has 14 residues. Per the germline V gene, CDR1 is SGHRS and CDR2 is YFSETQ. Diagnostic decisions used clinical symptoms, serum thyroxine and TRAb, thyroid ultrasound and orbital computed tomography. A roughly 9.7 ml volume of fresh peripheral blood provided the PBMCs. As for this clonotype: One end of the junction varies from germline; a read error may be responsible.

Input material: blood. The chain uses TRBV5-1 and TRBJ1-2; TRBD1 matches 9 bases. The clonotype comes from a woman in her 30s with Graves' ophthalmopathy. For the CDR3, the DNA is TGCGCCAGCGGCTTGGAGACAGGGGGTCTTGGCTACACCTTC. Translating gives CASGLETGGLGYTF. The variable domain in full, completed from reference TRBV5-1 and TRBJ1-2, reads KAGVTQTPRYLIKTRGQQVTLSCSPISGHRSVSWYQQTPGQGLQFLFEYFSETQRNKGNFPGRFSGRQFSNSRSEMNVSTLELGDSALYLCASGLETGGLGYTFGSGTRLTVV.